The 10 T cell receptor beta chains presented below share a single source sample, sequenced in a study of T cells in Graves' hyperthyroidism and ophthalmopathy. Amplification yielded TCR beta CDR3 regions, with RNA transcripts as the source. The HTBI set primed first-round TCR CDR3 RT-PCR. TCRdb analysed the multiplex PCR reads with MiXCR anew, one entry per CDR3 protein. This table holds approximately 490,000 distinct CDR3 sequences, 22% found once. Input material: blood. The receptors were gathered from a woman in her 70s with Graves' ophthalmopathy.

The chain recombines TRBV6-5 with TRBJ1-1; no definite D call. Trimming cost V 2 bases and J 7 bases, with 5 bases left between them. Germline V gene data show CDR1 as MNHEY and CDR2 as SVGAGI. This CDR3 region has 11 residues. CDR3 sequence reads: CASSYAYEAFF. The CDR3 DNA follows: TGTGCCAGCAGTTACGCATATGAAGCTTTCTTT.

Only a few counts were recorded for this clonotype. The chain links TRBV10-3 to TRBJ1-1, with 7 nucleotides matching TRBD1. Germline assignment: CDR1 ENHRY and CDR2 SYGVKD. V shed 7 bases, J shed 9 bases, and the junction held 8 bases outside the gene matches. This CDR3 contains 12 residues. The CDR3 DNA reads TGTGCCATCACTGACAGGGAGGGTAAAGCTTTCTTT. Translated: CAITDREGKAFF.

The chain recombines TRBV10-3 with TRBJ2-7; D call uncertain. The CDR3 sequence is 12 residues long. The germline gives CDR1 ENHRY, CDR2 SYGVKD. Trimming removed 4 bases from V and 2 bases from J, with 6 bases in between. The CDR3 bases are TGTGCCATCAGTGCAGCACCCTACGAGCAGTACTTC. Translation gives CAISAAPYEQYF.

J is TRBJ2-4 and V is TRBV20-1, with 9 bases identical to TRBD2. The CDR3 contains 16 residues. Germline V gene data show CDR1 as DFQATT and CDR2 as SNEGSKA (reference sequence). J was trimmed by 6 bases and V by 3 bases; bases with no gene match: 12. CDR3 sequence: CSASSGSLNPGNIQYF. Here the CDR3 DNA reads TGCAGTGCTAGTAGCGGGAGCCTCAATCCGGGAAACATTCAGTACTTC.

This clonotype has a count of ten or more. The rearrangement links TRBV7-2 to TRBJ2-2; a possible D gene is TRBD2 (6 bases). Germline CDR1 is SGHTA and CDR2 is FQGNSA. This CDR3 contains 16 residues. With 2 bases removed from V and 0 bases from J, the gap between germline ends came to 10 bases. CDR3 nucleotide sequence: TGTGCCAGCAGCTTACAGGCGGGGTCGAACACCGGGGAGCTGTTTTTT. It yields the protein CASSLQAGSNTGELFF.

The DNA of the CDR3 is TGTGCCAGCAGACTCAGTCTAGCTTACACCGGGGAGCTGTTTTTT. It is translated as CASRLSLAYTGELFF. The chain combines TRBV14 with TRBJ2-2, with D possibly TRBD2 on 5 matching bases. V was cut by 6 bases and J by 3 bases, with 14 bases left in between. This CDR3 is 15 amino acids long. The germline V gene has CDR1 SGHDN and CDR2 FVKESK.

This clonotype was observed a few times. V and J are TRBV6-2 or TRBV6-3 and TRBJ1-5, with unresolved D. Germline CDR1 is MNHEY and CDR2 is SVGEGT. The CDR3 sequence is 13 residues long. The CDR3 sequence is CASGRSVNQPQHF. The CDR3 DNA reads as TGTGCAAGCGGAAGATCTGTCAATCAGCCCCAGCATTTT.

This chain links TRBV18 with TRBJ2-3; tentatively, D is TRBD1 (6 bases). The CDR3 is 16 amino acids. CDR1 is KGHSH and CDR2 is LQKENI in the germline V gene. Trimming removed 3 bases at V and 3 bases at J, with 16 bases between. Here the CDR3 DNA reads TGTGCCAGCTCACCCCAAGTGGCAGGGGCTACAGATACGCAGTATTTT. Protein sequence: CASSPQVAGATDTQYF.

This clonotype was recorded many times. The CDR3 nucleotides read TGTGCCAGCAGTGATCCGGGACGTCCCTTAGACGAGCAGTACTTC. It codes for CASSDPGRPLDEQYF. The gene calls are TRBV2 and TRBJ2-7; D possibly matches TRBD1 or TRBD2 (5 bases each). Trimming shortened V by 3 bases and J by 5 bases, and 17 bases separated the two germline ends. Per the germline V gene, CDR1 is SNHLY and CDR2 is FYNNEI. The CDR3 contains 15 residues.

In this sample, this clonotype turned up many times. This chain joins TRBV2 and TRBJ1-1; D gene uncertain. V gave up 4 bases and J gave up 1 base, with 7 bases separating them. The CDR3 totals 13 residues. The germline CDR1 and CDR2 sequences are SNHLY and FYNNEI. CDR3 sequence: CASSGEGNTEAFF. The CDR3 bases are TGTGCCAGCAGTGGCGAGGGGAACACTGAAGCTTTCTTT.